The 10 T cell receptor beta chains below come from one sample, sequenced in a study of T cell changes during pregnancy in multiple sclerosis. Here immunoSEQ multiplex PCR was the method, and the copy in TCRdb shows in-frame clones only, minus some. In the table there are around 30,000 clones, approximately 94% of which are singletons. Sequencing used CD4+ T cells from peripheral blood mononuclear cells, obtained after pregnancy. These receptors came from a female donor with multiple sclerosis, enrolled in a pregnancy study.

V and J are TRBV7-9 and TRBJ2-1, with D possibly TRBD2 on 6 matching bases. The CDR3 is 14 residues long. V was pared by 4 bases and J by 3 bases, with 10 bases between. The germline CDR1 and CDR2 sequences are SEHNR and FQNEAQ (reference sequence). The CDR3 loop is CASSYRGIYNEQFF. The CDR3 region has the DNA TGTGCCAGCAGCTACCGGGGGATCTACAATGAGCAGTTCTTC.

The chain carries TRBV27 and TRBJ1-2; TRBD1 agrees at 7 bases. Per the germline V gene, CDR1 is MNHEY and CDR2 is SMNVEV (reference sequence). The CDR3 length is 17 residues. V was pared by 5 bases and J by 4 bases, with 16 bases of the junction left unmatched. The CDR3 region is CASSPQGWGQRSYGYTF. CDR3 DNA: TGTGCCAGCAGTCCCCAGGGATGGGGACAGAGGAGCTATGGCTACACCTTC.

The chain joins TRBV5-1 to TRBJ2-7; D may be TRBD1 (5 bases). The CDR3 sequence is 13 residues long. V was cut by 4 bases and J by 3 bases, with 11 bases left in between. Germline V gene data show CDR1 as SGHRS and CDR2 as YFSETQ. The CDR3 is CASSHRQSYEQYF. The CDR3 region has the DNA TGCGCCAGCAGCCACAGACAGAGCTACGAGCAGTACTTC.

The V and J genes are TRBV5-1 and TRBJ2-7, with D tentatively TRBD2 (5 bases). In germline, CDR1 is SGHRS, CDR2 YFSETQ. V was shortened by 3 bases and J by 2 bases, with 12 bases between the two germline ends. The CDR3 covers 14 residues. Here the CDR3 reads CASSWRTGPYEQYF. CDR3 coding DNA: TGCGCCAGCAGCTGGAGGACTGGTCCCTACGAGCAGTACTTC.

CDR3 in amino acids: CASSSLLMWGEVAFF. The CDR3 DNA follows: TGTGCCAGCAGCTCGCTATTAATGTGGGGCGAAGTAGCTTTCTTT. The genes are TRBV27 and TRBJ1-1, with a weak D call TRBD1 (5 bases). The V end lost 6 bases, the J end lost 10 bases, and 24 bases lay between the germline ends. CDR1 is MNHEY and CDR2 is SMNVEV in the germline V gene (reference sequence). The CDR3 spans 15 residues.

This rearrangement joins TRBV18 to TRBJ2-3, with 11 bases aligning to TRBD2. Germline-derived CDR1 and CDR2 are KGHSH and LQKENI. CDR3 length: 17 residues. With 0 bases clipped from V and 0 bases from J, the junction kept 2 bases outside the gene matches. The CDR3 spells CASSPPGTSGSTDTQYF. The CDR3 DNA reads as TGTGCCAGCTCACCACCAGGGACTAGCGGTAGCACAGATACGCAGTATTTT.

The rearrangement uses TRBV4-3 and TRBJ1-3, with D uncertain. Germline CDR1 is LGHNA and CDR2 is YSLEER. Trimming cost V 1 base and J 4 bases, with 11 bases left between them. The CDR3 is made up of 15 amino acids. The CDR3 DNA reads as TGCGCCAGCAGCCAAGTAGCGGGTTCCGGAAACACCATATATTTT. Translating it yields CASSQVAGSGNTIYF.

The chain combines TRBV18 with TRBJ1-2, with D perhaps TRBD1 (6 bases). V gave up 2 bases and J gave up 4 bases, with 11 bases separating them. Germline V gene data show CDR1 as KGHSH and CDR2 as LQKENI. This CDR3 is 14 amino acids long. CDR3 loop: CASSPDRSSYGYTF. CDR3 nucleotides: TGTGCCAGCTCACCAGACAGGTCCTCCTATGGCTACACCTTC.

The CDR3 DNA is TGTGCCAGCAGTCCCCGGGTAACAGGGGGCTACGAGCAGTACTTC. The encoded protein is CASSPRVTGGYEQYF. The chain combines TRBV27 with TRBJ2-7; 8 nucleotides line up with TRBD1. V gave up 5 bases and J gave up 3 bases; unmatched junction bases: 9. Germline lookup yields CDR1 MNHEY and CDR2 SMNVEV (reference sequence). The CDR3 has 15 residues.

This chain links TRBV5-5 with TRBJ2-5, with 9 bases matching TRBD2. Trimming cost V 1 base and J 2 bases; bases outside gene matches: 0. Per germline, CDR1 SGHKS and CDR2 YYEKEE (reference sequence). The CDR3 loop spans 14 amino acids. The CDR3 protein is CASSLLAGQETQYF. The CDR3 DNA follows: TGTGCCAGCAGCTTGCTAGCGGGGCAAGAGACCCAGTACTTC.